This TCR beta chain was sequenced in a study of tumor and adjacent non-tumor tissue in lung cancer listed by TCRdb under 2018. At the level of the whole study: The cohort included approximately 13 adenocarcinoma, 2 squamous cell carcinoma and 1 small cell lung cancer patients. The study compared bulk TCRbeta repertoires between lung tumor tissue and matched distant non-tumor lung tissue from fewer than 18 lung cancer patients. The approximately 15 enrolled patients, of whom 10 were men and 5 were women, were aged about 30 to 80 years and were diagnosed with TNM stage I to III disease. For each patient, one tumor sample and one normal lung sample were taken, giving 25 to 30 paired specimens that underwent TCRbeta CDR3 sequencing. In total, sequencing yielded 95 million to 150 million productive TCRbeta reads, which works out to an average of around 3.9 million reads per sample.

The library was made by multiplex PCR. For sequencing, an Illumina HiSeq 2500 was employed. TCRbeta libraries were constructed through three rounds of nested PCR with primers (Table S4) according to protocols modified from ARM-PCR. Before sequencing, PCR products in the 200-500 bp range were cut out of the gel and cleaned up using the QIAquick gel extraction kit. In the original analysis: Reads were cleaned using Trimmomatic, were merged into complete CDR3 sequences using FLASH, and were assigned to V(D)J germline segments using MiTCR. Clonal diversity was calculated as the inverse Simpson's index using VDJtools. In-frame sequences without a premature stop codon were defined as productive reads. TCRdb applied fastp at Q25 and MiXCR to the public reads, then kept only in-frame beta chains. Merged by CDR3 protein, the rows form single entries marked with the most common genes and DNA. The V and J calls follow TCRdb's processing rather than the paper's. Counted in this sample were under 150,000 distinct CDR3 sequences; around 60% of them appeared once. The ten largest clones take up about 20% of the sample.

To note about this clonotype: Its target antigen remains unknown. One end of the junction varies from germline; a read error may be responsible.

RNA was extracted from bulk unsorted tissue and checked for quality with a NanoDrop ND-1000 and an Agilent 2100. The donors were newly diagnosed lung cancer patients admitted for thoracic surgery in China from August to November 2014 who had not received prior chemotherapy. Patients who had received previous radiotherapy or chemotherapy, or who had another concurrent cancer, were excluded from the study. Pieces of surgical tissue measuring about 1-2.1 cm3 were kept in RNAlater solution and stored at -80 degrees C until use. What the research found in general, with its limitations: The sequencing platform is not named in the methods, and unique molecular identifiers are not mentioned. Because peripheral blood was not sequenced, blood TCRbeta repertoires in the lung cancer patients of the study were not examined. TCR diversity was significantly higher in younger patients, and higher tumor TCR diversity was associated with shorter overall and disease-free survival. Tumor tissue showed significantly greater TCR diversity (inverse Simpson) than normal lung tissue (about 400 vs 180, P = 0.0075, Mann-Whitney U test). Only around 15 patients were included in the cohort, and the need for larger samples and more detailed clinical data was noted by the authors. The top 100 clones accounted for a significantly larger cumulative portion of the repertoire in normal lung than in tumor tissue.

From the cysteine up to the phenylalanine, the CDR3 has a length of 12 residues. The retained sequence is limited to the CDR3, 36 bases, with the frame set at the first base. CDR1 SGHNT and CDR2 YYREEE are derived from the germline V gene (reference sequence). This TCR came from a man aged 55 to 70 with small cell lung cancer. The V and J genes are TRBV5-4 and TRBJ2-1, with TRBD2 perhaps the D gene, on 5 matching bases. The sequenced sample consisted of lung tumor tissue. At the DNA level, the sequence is TGTTCCAGCGGCTCCTATCCCAATGAGCAGTTCTTC. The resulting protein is CSSGSYPNEQFF.